The 12 T cell receptor beta chains below all came from one sample that was sequenced in a study of cytomegalovirus exposure and HLA in healthy donors. PCR was performed using 60 Vbeta and 13 Jbeta primers. TCRdb's copy holds only in-frame clones and misses some; the assay was immunoSEQ multiplex PCR. Of over 100,000 clones listed, about four fifths are singletons. The source material was PBMCs. These receptors were taken from a man aged 25 to 45 in good health and CMV-seropositive.

The chain carries TRBV6-4 and TRBJ2-7; D may be TRBD1 (6 bases). Trimming removed 5 bases at V and 7 bases at J, with 9 bases between. The germline CDR1 and CDR2 sequences are MRHNA and SNTAGT. The CDR3 has 11 amino acids. CDR3 residues: CASSPGDEQYV. The CDR3 nucleotides are TGTGCCAGCAGTCCAGGGGATGAGCAGTACGTC.

The J gene is TRBJ1-5, the V gene TRBV5-6; the D gene is possibly TRBD1 (6 bases). The CDR3 loop spans 18 amino acids. V dropped 1 base and J dropped 0 bases, with 17 bases sitting between them. The germline V gene encodes CDR1 SGHDT and CDR2 YYEEEE. In nucleotides, the CDR3 is TGTGCCAGCAGCTTGAACGGGGGGGCCACTTATAGCAATCAGCCCCAGCATTTT. Its translation is CASSLNGGATYSNQPQHF.

The chain combines TRBV5-1 with TRBJ2-7; weak D call: TRBD1 (6 bases). Germline CDR1 is SGHRS and CDR2 is YFSETQ. Trimming cost V 1 base and J 2 bases, with 7 bases left between them. CDR3 length equals 13 residues. CDR3 nucleotides: TGCGCCAGCAGCTTGAGGACAGCCTACGAGCAGTACTTC. This codes for CASSLRTAYEQYF.

The chain employs TRBV29-1 and TRBJ2-2; TRBD2 aligns across 9 bases. The ends lost 2 bases at V and 5 bases at J; junction bases unmatched: 9. Per the germline V gene, CDR1 is SQVTM and CDR2 is ANQGSEA. The CDR3 has 16 residues. Here the CDR3 reads CSVELAGGKGTGELFF. CDR3 DNA sequence: TGCAGCGTTGAATTGGCGGGAGGGAAGGGTACCGGGGAGCTGTTTTTT.

This chain connects TRBV6-5 to TRBJ2-1; 11 positions agree with TRBD2. V dropped 8 bases and J dropped 5; count of bases not matched to a gene: 8. Germline loops: CDR1 MNHEY, CDR2 SVGAGI. The CDR3 contains 15 residues. The CDR3 DNA reads TGTGCCAGCGGGGATGTAGCGGGAGGGAACAATGAGCAGTTCTTC. Amino acids: CASGDVAGGNNEQFF.

The chain combines TRBV7-3 with TRBJ1-3, with TRBD1 matching over 9 bases. CDR1 SGHTA and CDR2 FQGTGA come from the germline V gene. The CDR3 loop spans 15 amino acids. Trimming removed 3 bases from V and 2 bases from J; junction bases left unmatched: 2. The CDR3 coding sequence is TGTGCCAGCAGCTTGACAGGGGGTACTGGAAACACCATATATTTT. Its protein product is CASSLTGGTGNTIYF.

This clone was seen more than once but under ten times. This chain joins TRBV5-1 and TRBJ1-3; D is perhaps TRBD1 (5 bases). Looked up from germline, CDR1 is SGHRS and CDR2 is YFSETQ. Trimming stripped 0 bases from V and 2 bases from J, with 15 bases between. This CDR3 has 17 amino acids. The chain's CDR3 is CASSLDNAGGAGNTIYF. The CDR3 nucleotides read TGCGCCAGCAGCTTGGACAACGCGGGGGGAGCTGGAAACACCATATATTTT.

This clone has only a few counts. The rearrangement links TRBV28 to TRBJ1-4; 12 bases align to TRBD1. Per the germline V gene, CDR1 is MDHEN and CDR2 is SYDVKM. This CDR3 is built from 16 residues. The V and J ends lost 6 bases and 8 bases, in that order; junction bases with no gene match: 10. Here the CDR3 reads CASSLGTGGYREKLFF. The CDR3 region has the DNA TGTGCCAGCAGCCTGGGGACAGGGGGCTATAGGGAAAAACTGTTTTTT.

The chain joins TRBV18 to TRBJ2-7, with 8 bases fitting TRBD1. V shed 5 bases and J 2 bases; nucleotides not matched to a gene: 2. CDR1 and CDR2 from the germline V gene are KGHSH and LQKENI. The CDR3 runs 13 residues. The CDR3, as DNA: TGTGCCAGCTCATCACAGGGGGCCTACGAGCAGTACTTC. Translation: CASSSQGAYEQYF.

The chain links TRBV5-1 to TRBJ1-5; a possible D gene is TRBD1 (6 bases). The germline V gene encodes CDR1 SGHRS and CDR2 YFSETQ. The CDR3 runs 14 residues. Trimming stripped 2 bases from V and 6 bases from J, with 12 bases between. The CDR3 DNA is TGCGCCAGCAGCTTAGGGGGATCGGGTCAGCCCCAGCATTTT. It translates to CASSLGGSGQPQHF.

The chain has TRBV5-1 and TRBJ1-1; D remains unclear. The CDR3 runs to 14 residues. The germline CDR1 and CDR2 sequences are SGHRS and YFSETQ. Trimming left V 2 bases short and J 5 bases short, with 13 bases between. The CDR3 nucleotides read TGCGCCAGCAGCTTCAGTCCCCCGGGGACTGAAGCTTTCTTT. It yields the protein CASSFSPPGTEAFF.

V gene TRBV19 combines with J gene TRBJ1-2, with 8 bases identical to TRBD1. The trim removed 1 base at V and 6 bases at J, leaving 4 bases unmatched. The CDR3 is 14 residues long. CDR1 is LNHDA, CDR2 SQIVND, per germline (reference sequence). CDR3 residues: CASSIARTGNGYTF. CDR3 nucleotides: TGTGCCAGTAGTATAGCCCGGACAGGGAATGGCTACACCTTC.